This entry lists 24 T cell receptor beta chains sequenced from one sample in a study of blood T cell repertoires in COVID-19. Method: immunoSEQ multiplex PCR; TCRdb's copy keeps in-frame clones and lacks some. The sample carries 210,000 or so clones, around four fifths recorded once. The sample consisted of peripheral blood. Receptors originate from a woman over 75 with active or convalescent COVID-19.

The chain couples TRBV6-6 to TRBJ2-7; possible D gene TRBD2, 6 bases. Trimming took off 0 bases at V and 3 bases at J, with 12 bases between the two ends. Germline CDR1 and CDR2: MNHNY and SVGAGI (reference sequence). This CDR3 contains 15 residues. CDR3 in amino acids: CASSYSSSGSYEQYF. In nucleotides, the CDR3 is TGTGCCAGCAGTTACTCGAGTAGCGGAAGCTACGAGCAGTACTTC.

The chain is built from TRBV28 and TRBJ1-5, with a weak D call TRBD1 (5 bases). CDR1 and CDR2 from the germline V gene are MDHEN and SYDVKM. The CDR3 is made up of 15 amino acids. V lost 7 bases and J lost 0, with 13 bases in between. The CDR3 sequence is CASIPLGGSNQPQHF. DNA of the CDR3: TGTGCCAGCATCCCGTTGGGGGGTAGCAATCAGCCCCAGCATTTT.

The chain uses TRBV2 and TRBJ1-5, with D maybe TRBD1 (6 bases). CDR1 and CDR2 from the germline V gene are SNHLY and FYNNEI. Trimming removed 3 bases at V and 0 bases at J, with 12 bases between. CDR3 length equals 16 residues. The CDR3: CASSDGRGISNQPQHF. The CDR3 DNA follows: TGTGCCAGCAGTGACGGCAGGGGCATTAGCAATCAGCCCCAGCATTTT.

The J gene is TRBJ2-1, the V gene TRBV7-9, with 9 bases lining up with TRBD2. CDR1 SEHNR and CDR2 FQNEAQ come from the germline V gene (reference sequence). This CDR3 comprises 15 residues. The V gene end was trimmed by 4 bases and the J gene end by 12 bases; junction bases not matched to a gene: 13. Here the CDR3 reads CASSSSGGRGSRQFF. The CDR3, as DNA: TGTGCCAGCAGCTCGAGCGGGGGGAGGGGCAGTCGGCAGTTCTTC.

The CDR3, as DNA: TGTGCCAGTAGTATCACTAGCGGGAGTGCCCACAATGAGCAGTTCTTC. Its protein is CASSITSGSAHNEQFF. The rearrangement links TRBV19 to TRBJ2-1; TRBD2 matches at 11 bases. The germline V gene encodes CDR1 LNHDA and CDR2 SQIVND (reference sequence). J was trimmed by 5 bases and V by 3 bases; bases with no gene match: 6. The CDR3 is made up of 16 amino acids.

The CDR3 region is CASSPGTGHHYGYTF. The CDR3, as DNA: TGTGCCAGCAGCCCCGGGACAGGGCACCACTATGGCTACACCTTC. This rearrangement joins TRBV3-1 (or the pseudogene TRBV3-2) to TRBJ1-2, with 9 positions matching TRBD1. The CDR3 is 15 residues long. V lost 4 bases to trimming and J lost 3 bases; unmatched junction nucleotides: 6. The V gene's germline CDR1 is LGHDT and CDR2 YNNKEL (reference sequence).

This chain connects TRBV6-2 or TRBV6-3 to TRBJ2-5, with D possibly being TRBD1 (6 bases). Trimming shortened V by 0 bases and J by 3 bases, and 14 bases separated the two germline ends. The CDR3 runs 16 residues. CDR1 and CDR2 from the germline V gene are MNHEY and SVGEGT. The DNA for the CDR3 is TGTGCCAGCAGTTACTCGACTGGGGGCTGGGAAGAGACCCAGTACTTC. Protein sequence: CASSYSTGGWEETQYF.

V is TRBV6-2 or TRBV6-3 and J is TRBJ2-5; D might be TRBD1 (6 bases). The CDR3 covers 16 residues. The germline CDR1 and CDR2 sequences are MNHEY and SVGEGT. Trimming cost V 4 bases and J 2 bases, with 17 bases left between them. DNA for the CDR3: TGTGCCAGCAGTTCTAGCCAACAGGGTCGTCAAGAGACCCAGTACTTC. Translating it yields CASSSSQQGRQETQYF.

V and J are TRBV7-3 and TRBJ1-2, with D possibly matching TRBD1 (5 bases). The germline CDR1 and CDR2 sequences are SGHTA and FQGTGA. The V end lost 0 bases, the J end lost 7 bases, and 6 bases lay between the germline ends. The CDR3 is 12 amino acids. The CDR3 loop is CASSLTGVGYTF. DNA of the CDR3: TGTGCCAGCAGCTTAACAGGGGTTGGCTACACCTTC.

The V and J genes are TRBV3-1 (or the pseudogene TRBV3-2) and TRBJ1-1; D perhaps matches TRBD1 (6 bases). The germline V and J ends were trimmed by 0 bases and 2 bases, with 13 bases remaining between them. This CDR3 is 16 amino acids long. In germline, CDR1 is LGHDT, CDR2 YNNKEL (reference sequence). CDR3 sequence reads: CASSQEKGGSNTEAFF. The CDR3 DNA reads TGTGCCAGCAGCCAAGAAAAAGGGGGTTCCAACACTGAAGCTTTCTTT.

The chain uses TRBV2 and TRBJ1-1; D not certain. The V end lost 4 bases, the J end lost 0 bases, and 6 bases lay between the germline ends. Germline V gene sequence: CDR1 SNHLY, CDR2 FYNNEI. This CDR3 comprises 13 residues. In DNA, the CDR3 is TGTGCCAGCAGTGGACTGATGAACACTGAAGCTTTCTTT. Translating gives CASSGLMNTEAFF.

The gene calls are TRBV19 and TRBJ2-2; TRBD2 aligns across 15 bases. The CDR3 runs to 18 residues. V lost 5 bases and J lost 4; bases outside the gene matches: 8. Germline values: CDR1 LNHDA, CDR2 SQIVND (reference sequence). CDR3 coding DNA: TGTGCCAGTAGTTTCTTGGGACTAGCGGGAGGCCCCACCGGGGAGCTGTTTTTT. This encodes CASSFLGLAGGPTGELFF.

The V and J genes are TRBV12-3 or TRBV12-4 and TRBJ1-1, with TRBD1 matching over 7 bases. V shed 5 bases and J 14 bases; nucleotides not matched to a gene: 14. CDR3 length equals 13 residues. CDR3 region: CASSPAWDSREFF. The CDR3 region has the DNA TGTGCCAGCAGTCCGGCCTGGGACAGCCGGGAGTTCTTT.

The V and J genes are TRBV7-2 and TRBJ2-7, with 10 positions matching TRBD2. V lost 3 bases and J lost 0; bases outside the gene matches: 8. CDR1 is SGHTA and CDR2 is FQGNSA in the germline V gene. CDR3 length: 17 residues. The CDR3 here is CASSFRPGLAFSYEQYF. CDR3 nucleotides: TGTGCCAGCAGCTTTAGGCCGGGACTAGCGTTCTCCTACGAGCAGTACTTC.

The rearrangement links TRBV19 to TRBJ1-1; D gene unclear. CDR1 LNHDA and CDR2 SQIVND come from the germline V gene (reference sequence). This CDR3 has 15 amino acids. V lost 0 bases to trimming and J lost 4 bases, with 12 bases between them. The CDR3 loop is CASSIEEGRVTEAFF. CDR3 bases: TGTGCCAGTAGTATAGAAGAGGGAAGGGTCACTGAAGCTTTCTTT.

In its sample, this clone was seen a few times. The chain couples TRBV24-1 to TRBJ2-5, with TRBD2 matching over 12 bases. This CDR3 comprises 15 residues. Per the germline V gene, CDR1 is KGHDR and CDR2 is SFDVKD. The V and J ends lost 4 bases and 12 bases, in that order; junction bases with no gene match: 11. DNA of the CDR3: TGTGCCACCAGTGACCCCGGACTAGCGGGGTCCAAAAAGTACTTC. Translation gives CATSDPGLAGSKKYF.

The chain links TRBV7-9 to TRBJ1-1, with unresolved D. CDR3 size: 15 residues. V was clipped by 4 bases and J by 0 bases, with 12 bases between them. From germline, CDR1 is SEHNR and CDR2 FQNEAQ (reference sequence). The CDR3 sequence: CASSSRPEVNTEAFF. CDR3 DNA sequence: TGTGCCAGCAGCTCCCGTCCTGAGGTGAACACTGAAGCTTTCTTT.

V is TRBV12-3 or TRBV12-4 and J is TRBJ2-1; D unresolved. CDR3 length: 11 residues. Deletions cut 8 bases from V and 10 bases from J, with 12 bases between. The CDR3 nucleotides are TGTGCCAGCCTCTGGTTTGGCGAGCAGTTCTTC. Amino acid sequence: CASLWFGEQFF.

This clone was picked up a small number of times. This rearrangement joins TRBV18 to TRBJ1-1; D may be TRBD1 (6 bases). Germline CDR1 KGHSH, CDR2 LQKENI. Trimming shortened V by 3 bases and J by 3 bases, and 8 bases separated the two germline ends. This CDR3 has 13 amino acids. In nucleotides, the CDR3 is TGTGCCAGCTCACCGCGGACAGACACTGAAGCTTTCTTT. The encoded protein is CASSPRTDTEAFF.

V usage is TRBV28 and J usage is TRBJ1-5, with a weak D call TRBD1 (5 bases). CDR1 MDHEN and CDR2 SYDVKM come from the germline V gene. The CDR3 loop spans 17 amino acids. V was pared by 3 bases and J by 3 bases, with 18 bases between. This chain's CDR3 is CASSFPRRVTLNQPQHF. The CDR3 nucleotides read TGTGCCAGCAGTTTCCCTCGCAGGGTAACCCTCAATCAGCCCCAGCATTTT.

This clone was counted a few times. CDR3 bases: TGTGCCAGCAGTTTAGCGGGACAGGGGAGGGTTTCTACGAACACTGAAGCTTTCTTT. Amino acids: CASSLAGQGRVSTNTEAFF. The V call is TRBV28, the J call TRBJ1-1; 10 nucleotides agree with TRBD1. Germline loops: CDR1 MDHEN, CDR2 SYDVKM. The CDR3 runs 19 residues. Germline trimming cut 2 bases from V and 1 base from J; bases unmatched to any gene: 13.

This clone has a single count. CDR3 coding DNA: TGTGCCAGCAGCCAAACAGGGACAGTCCAAGAGACCCAGTACTTC. It translates to CASSQTGTVQETQYF. The chain combines TRBV3-1 (or the pseudogene TRBV3-2) with TRBJ2-5; 7 bases line up with TRBD1. The CDR3 consists of 15 residues. After removal of 2 bases from V and 1 base from J, the junction contained 4 bases not matched to a gene. Germline V gene sequence: CDR1 LGHDT, CDR2 YNNKEL (reference sequence).

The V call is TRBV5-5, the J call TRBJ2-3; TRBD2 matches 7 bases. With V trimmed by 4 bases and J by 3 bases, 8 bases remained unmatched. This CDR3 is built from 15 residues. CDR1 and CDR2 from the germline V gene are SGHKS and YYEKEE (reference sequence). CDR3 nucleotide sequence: TGTGCCAGCAGCGTGGCGGGAGTGGAGACAGATACGCAGTATTTT. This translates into CASSVAGVETDTQYF. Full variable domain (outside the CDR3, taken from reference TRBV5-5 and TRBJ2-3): DAGVTQSPTHLIKTRGQQVTLRCSPISGHKSVSWYQQVLGQGPQFIFQYYEKEERGRGNFPDRFSARQFPNYSSELNVNALLLGDSALYLCASSVAGVETDTQYFGPGTRLTVL.

The CDR3 here is CASSPDSGRGEQYF. For the CDR3, the DNA is TGTGCCAGCAGCCCCGATAGCGGGAGGGGTGAGCAGTACTTC. The J gene is TRBJ2-7, the V gene TRBV3-1 (or the pseudogene TRBV3-2); 11 nucleotides match TRBD2. This CDR3 is built from 14 residues. CDR1 and CDR2 (germline): LGHDT, YNNKEL (reference sequence). J gave up 7 bases and V 4 bases, and 6 bases lay outside the gene matches.